This T cell receptor (beta chain) was recorded in a study of blood T cell repertoires in COVID-19. This clone was recorded once. Authors' data handling: Estimates of nucleated cell counts were drawn from the amplification of reference gene primers. The table came from immunoSEQ multiplex PCR; TCRdb's copy has only in-frame clones and leaves some out. V, J and clone size were drawn from that table, and D and trimming were deduced from the DNA. Of about 74,000 clones detected, more than 75% appear once; the ten largest clones hold approximately 1.5%. Germline-derived CDR1 and CDR2 are MNHNY and SVGAGI (reference sequence). V lost 6 bases to trimming and J lost 5 bases, with 12 bases between them. The CDR3 totals 13 residues.

The chain employs TRBV6-6 and TRBJ2-3, with D tentatively TRBD2 (6 bases). The source is a man in his forties or fifties with acute or convalescent COVID-19. The specimen was peripheral blood. Written as DNA, the CDR3 is TGTGCCAGCAGGGAGGGGCGGGAAGATACGCAGTATTTT. This gives the protein CASREGREDTQYF.